These T cell receptor beta chains were read from a single sample in a study of post-analysis software for immune sequencing data. TCRdb ran MiXCR on the PCR reads and lists one entry per CDR3 protein. The repertoire has under 200,000 distinct CDR3 sequences, under 40% of them found once; the top ten carry 25% to 35%. This specimen was blood, taken after autologous hematopoietic stem cell transplantation. The source of these receptors is a girl aged 5 to 17 with multiple sclerosis. CDR3s include the opening cysteine and the closing phenylalanine or tryptophan. The D gene is left open where the match is weak. Only part of the rows carry a size: once, few, many, or a class if the clone is expanded.

clone_size	d_call	v_call	cdr3_length	j_call	cdr3_aa	cdr3_nt
few	.	TRBV7-2	15	TRBJ2-1	CASSLVGGSQSEQFF	TGTGCCAGCAGCTTAGTTGGAGGGTCCCAAAGTGAGCAGTTCTTC
many	TRBD1	TRBV10-3	14	TRBJ1-1	CAISYRGQDTEAFF	TGTGCCATCAGCTACAGGGGGCAGGACACTGAAGCTTTCTTT
few	TRBD1	TRBV27	15	TRBJ2-6	CASKTGDSGANVLTF	TGTGCCAGCAAAACAGGGGACTCTGGGGCCAACGTCCTGACTTTC
few	TRBD2	TRBV7-2	13	TRBJ2-1	CASSLKSGSFQFF	TGTGCCAGCAGCTTAAAGAGCGGGAGTTTTCAGTTCTTC
many	.	TRBV28	13	TRBJ2-7	CASSLTGAYEQYF	TGTGCCAGCAGTTTGACAGGAGCCTACGAGCAGTACTTC
.	TRBD1	TRBV6-1	14	TRBJ2-7	CASSSWTGNYEQYF	TGTGCCAGCAGCTCGTGGACAGGGAACTACGAGCAGTACTTC
.	TRBD1	TRBV5-1	17	TRBJ2-3	CASSLDGTGYSTDTQYF	TGCGCCAGCAGCTTGGACGGGACAGGGTATAGCACAGATACGCAGTATTTT
.	.	TRBV7-3	14	TRBJ2-2	CASSSNRNTGELFF	TGTGCCAGCAGCTCAAATAGGAACACCGGGGAGCTGTTTTTT
.	.	TRBV24-1	14	TRBJ2-3	CATSDPRRWDTQYF	TGTGCCACCAGTGATCCCCGAAGGTGGGATACGCAGTATTTT
few	.	TRBV12-3/TRBV12-4	14	TRBJ1-5	CASSFGRGGQPQHF	TGTGCCAGCAGTTTCGGGAGGGGAGGCCAGCCCCAGCATTTT
.	.	TRBV5-1	15	TRBJ2-7	CASSLVQGPPYEQYF	TGCGCCAGCAGCTTGGTACAGGGCCCTCCCTACGAGCAGTACTTC
.	.	TRBV20-1	13	TRBJ2-2	CSARNRNTGELFF	TGCAGTGCTAGAAACAGGAACACCGGGGAGCTGTTTTTT
many	.	TRBV28	16	TRBJ2-3	CASSFSALGGKDTQYF	TGTGCCAGCAGTTTTTCTGCCCTAGGAGGTAAAGATACGCAGTATTTT
many	.	TRBV29-1	12	TRBJ2-7	CSVEDNSYEQYF	TGCAGCGTTGAGGACAATTCCTACGAGCAGTACTTC
few	TRBD2	TRBV15	15	TRBJ2-5	CATSRAREGHETQYF	TGTGCCACCAGCAGAGCCCGGGAGGGCCACGAGACCCAGTACTTC
.	TRBD2	TRBV18	21	TRBJ2-3	CASSPPYGGLAEESSTDTQYF	TGTGCCAGCTCACCACCGTACGGAGGACTAGCGGAGGAATCTAGCACAGATACGCAGTATTTT
.	TRBD2	TRBV7-9	15	TRBJ2-1	CTSSLSSLAGQTQFF	TGTACCAGCAGCTTATCGTCCCTAGCGGGACAGACCCAGTTCTTC
.	.	TRBV6-6	12	TRBJ1-4	CASREKTEKLFF	TGTGCCAGCAGGGAGAAAACCGAAAAACTGTTTTTT
.	.	TRBV5-6	18	TRBJ2-5	CASSLGQGGLGRQETQYF	TGTGCCAGCAGCTTGGGGCAGGGGGGACTAGGGAGGCAAGAGACCCAGTACTTC
.	TRBD2	TRBV5-1	17	TRBJ2-5	CASSLTGTSGMQETQYF	TGCGCCAGCAGCTTGACCGGGACTAGCGGGATGCAGGAGACCCAGTACTTC
.	TRBD1	TRBV4-2	15	TRBJ2-5	CASSPTADRQETQYF	TGTGCCAGCAGCCCGACGGCGGACAGGCAAGAGACCCAGTACTTC
.	.	TRBV4-3	12	TRBJ2-5	CASSQDVGTQYF	TGCGCCAGCAGCCAAGATGTCGGGACCCAGTACTTC
.	TRBD1	TRBV7-2	18	TRBJ2-4	CASSIGTVVSLSKNIQYF	TGTGCCAGCAGCATCGGGACAGTGGTGTCCCTATCCAAAAACATTCAGTACTTC
few	.	TRBV6-5	15	TRBJ2-1	CASSYGWGSGNEQFF	TGTGCCAGCAGTTACGGTTGGGGGAGTGGCAATGAGCAGTTCTTC
.	.	TRBV13	15	TRBJ1-5	CASSAGGRAGQPQHF	TGTGCCAGCAGCGCTGGCGGCAGGGCCGGTCAGCCCCAGCATTTT
once	.	TRBV7-8	14	TRBJ1-1	CASSFRGPNTEAFF	TGTGCCAGCAGCTTCAGGGGCCCGAACACTGAAGCTTTCTTT